This T cell receptor (beta chain) was captured by sequencing in a study of T cell responses to AZD1222 COVID-19 vaccine (dated by TCRdb to the early 2020s). Broadly, across the study: TCR sequencing covered more than 230 trial participants: about 210 given two doses of AZD1222 and about 26 given two doses of MenACWY control vaccine. Enrollment into the trials was organized by age into subgroups of 18-55, 56-69 and 70-plus years, and those subgroups contained approximately 150, 30 and 60 TCR-sequenced participants, respectively. General findings and caveats noted by the study authors: Participants were mostly white British, with more females than males. The authors suggested clonal diversity may have been underestimated. Reportedly, close to half of the unique spike-specific TCRs recognized epitopes lying outside the regions that are mutated in the B.1.351 and B.1.1.7 variants. Spike-specific TCR breadth and depth rose significantly after two AZD1222 doses compared with day 0 and with MenACWY recipients. Because no day 14 peak-response samples were available, repertoires were characterized only after the peak T cell response. Vaccine-associated CD4 TCRs spanned the whole spike protein, with dominant responses in regions 160-218 and 743-854. Only five or six AZD1222 recipients were SARS-CoV-2 seropositive at baseline, limiting conclusions about previously exposed vaccinees. In the small 56-69-year group, the increase in depth fell short of significance, most likely because of low power.

The CDR3 regions of human TCRbeta chains were subjected to immunosequencing. The published analysis was carried out like this. Repertoire TCRs were matched against a reference library of SARS-CoV-2-specific TCRs generated with the MIRA antigen-specificity platform. Breadth meant the fraction of unique TCRs that were SARS-CoV-2-associated, whereas depth meant the fraction of total T cells that were SARS-CoV-2-associated. Using the MIRA data, each spike-specific TCR was mapped to the spike region that the TCR reacts to and placed in a CD4 or CD8 class. Log10-transformed breadth and depth values were compared by one-way ANOVA with Sidak's multiple comparisons tests. TCRdb obtained this table from immuneACCESS and retained in-frame rearrangements with V and J assigned. These tables miss some clones; where compared with another copy, unresolved V genes account for less than half of the shortfall, and the remainder is unexplained. V, J and clone size are taken as reported in that table, and D and trimming were inferred from the DNA itself. Present in this sample are some 150,000 clones, 86% of which were seen just once. The top ten hold 5% to 6% of the sample.

The label giving this sample's time point can be read as: baseline before first vaccination. The treatment or condition label for this specimen denotes: meningococcal conjugate vaccine given as trial control. Vaccinee samples were obtained from the UK trials COV001 and COV002, which included a single-blind randomized controlled phase 2/3 trial of AZD1222 (ChAdOx1 nCoV-19) in healthy adults. Trial participant PBMC samples were collected at day 0 and day 28 after the second dose for TCRbeta chain sequencing. A word on this clone: Its antigen is still unknown. No much larger clone exists at a distance of one base, and base qualities are not known.

The CDR3 holds 14 amino acids from the cysteine to the phenylalanine. Left in the record is the CDR3 DNA by itself, 42 bases read in frame from the first base. In the germline V gene, CDR1 corresponds to KGHSH and CDR2 to LQKENI. Relative to germline, V is 2 bases shorter and J is 6 bases shorter, with 13 bases between their ends. The source material was peripheral blood, sampled on day 0 of MenACWY control vaccination. The sequence was obtained from an adult in good health. The chain uses TRBV18 and TRBJ1-1; there is no confident call for the D gene. The sequence in DNA is TGTGCCAGCTCACCATCATTCAGGAGCCCTGAAGCTTTCTTT. Protein translation: CASSPSFRSPEAFF.